The 8 T cell receptor beta chains below all came from one sample that was sequenced in a study of T cell responses to AZD1222 COVID-19 vaccine. TCRdb's copy holds only in-frame clones and misses some; the assay was immunoSEQ multiplex PCR. The sample includes approximately 130,000 clones, more than 85% of them seen just once. The input for sequencing was peripheral blood, taken on day 0 of AZD1222 vaccination. All receptors derive from an adult in good health.

The chain links TRBV7-2 to TRBJ1-2; TRBD1 might be the D (5 bases). CDR1 SGHTA and CDR2 FQGNSA come from the germline V gene. Between the trimmed V and J ends, which lost 1 base and 2 bases, there was a span of 11 bases. CDR3 length: 15 residues. CDR3: CASSLEGWGNYGYTF. The CDR3 DNA is TGTGCCAGCAGCTTAGAGGGGTGGGGAAACTATGGCTACACCTTC.

The V and J genes are TRBV5-5 and TRBJ1-2; D perhaps matches TRBD1 (6 bases). V shed 1 base and J shed 1 base, with 11 bases lying between them. From germline, CDR1 is SGHKS and CDR2 YYEKEE (reference sequence). The CDR3 is 15 residues long. The CDR3: CASSLWTDINYGYTF. In DNA, the CDR3 is TGTGCCAGCAGCTTGTGGACAGACATTAACTATGGCTACACCTTC.

The V call is TRBV3-1 (or the pseudogene TRBV3-2), the J call TRBJ2-1; 7 nucleotides align to TRBD1. Germline values: CDR1 LGHDT, CDR2 YNNKEL (reference sequence). With 5 bases clipped from V and 3 bases from J, the junction kept 4 bases outside the gene matches. The CDR3 is 14 amino acids. The CDR3: CASSERQGYNEQFF. CDR3 DNA: TGTGCCAGCAGCGAAAGACAGGGCTACAATGAGCAGTTCTTC.

The genes are TRBV10-3 and TRBJ2-7; the match to TRBD1 covers 7 bases. J was trimmed by 4 bases and V by 3 bases; bases with no gene match: 12. Germline V gene sequence: CDR1 ENHRY, CDR2 SYGVKD. The CDR3 extends over 16 amino acids. The CDR3 sequence: CAISDYTGAPGYEQYF. Here the CDR3 DNA reads TGTGCCATCAGTGATTATACAGGGGCCCCCGGATACGAGCAGTACTTC.

The rearrangement uses TRBV7-9 and TRBJ1-2; D is undetermined. Germline CDR1 and CDR2: SEHNR and FQNEAQ (reference sequence). The CDR3 totals 15 residues. V was shortened by 5 bases and J by 4 bases, with 17 bases between the two germline ends. CDR3 residues: CASSPPGTDIYGYTF. The CDR3, as DNA: TGTGCCAGCAGCCCCCCCGGTACAGATATCTATGGCTACACCTTC. Looking up the rest from reference TRBV7-9 and TRBJ1-2 gives the full variable domain: DTGVSQNPRHKITKRGQNVTFRCDPISEHNRLYWYRQTLGQGPEFLTYFQNEAQLEKSRLLSDRFSAERPKGSFSTLEIQRTEQGDSAMYLCASSPPGTDIYGYTFGSGTRLTVV.

V usage is TRBV10-3 and J usage is TRBJ2-2, with 9 bases matching TRBD1. The CDR3 extends over 14 amino acids. From germline, CDR1 is ENHRY and CDR2 SYGVKD. J lost 5 bases, V lost 6 bases, and 4 bases had no gene match. In nucleotides, the CDR3 is TGTGCCATCAGGGACAGGGGAAGGACCGGGGAGCTGTTTTTT. Protein: CAIRDRGRTGELFF.

The CDR3 DNA reads TGCGCCAGCAGCTTGGAGGAGGCAACTAATGAAAAACTGTTTTTT. Translation: CASSLEEATNEKLFF. V usage is TRBV5-1 and J usage is TRBJ1-4; no reliable D call. CDR1 SGHRS and CDR2 YFSETQ come from the germline V gene. V was trimmed by 0 bases and J by 0 bases, leaving 6 bases between them. The length of the CDR3 is 15 residues. The whole variable domain, remainder taken from reference TRBV5-1 and TRBJ1-4, is KAGVTQTPRYLIKTRGQQVTLSCSPISGHRSVSWYQQTPGQGLQFLFEYFSETQRNKGNFPGRFSGRQFSNSRSEMNVSTLELGDSALYLCASSLEEATNEKLFFGSGTQLSVL.

The V gene is TRBV27, the J gene TRBJ1-6, with D possibly TRBD1 on 6 matching bases. Germline values: CDR1 MNHEY, CDR2 SMNVEV (reference sequence). The V gene lost 5 bases and the J gene lost 9 bases, with 11 bases spanning the gap. The CDR3 covers 13 residues. CDR3 sequence (DNA): TGTGCCAGCAGTCACAGGGAAAGTTCACCCCTCCACTTT. Translation: CASSHRESSPLHF.